These 13 T cell receptor beta chains originate from one sample sequenced in a study of Graves' ophthalmopathy and Graves' hyperthyroidism (dated by TCRdb to the late 2010s). This sample was sequenced with an Illumina HiSeq 2000. For repertoire sequencing, the TCR beta CDR3 regions were amplified from RNA transcripts. The first round was an RT-PCR using HTBI primers with the Qiagen OneStep RT-PCR kit, and this first round was followed by a second-round multiplex PCR, then size selection and purification. TCRdb reworked the public reads: Q25 trimming with fastp, MiXCR clone assembly, productive beta chains retained. Entries that share a CDR3 protein sequence are merged under the most common genes and DNA. Recorded for this sample are 200,000 to 300,000 distinct CDR3 sequences; around 50% of them occurred a single time. Clones ranked in the top ten supply roughly 50% of the sample. Material: peripheral blood. These receptors were obtained from an adult man with Graves' ophthalmopathy.

This sequence joins TRBV10-2 and TRBJ1-6; 9 bases match TRBD1. In germline, CDR1 is WSHSY, CDR2 SAAADI. The length of the CDR3 is 17 residues. V lost 7 bases and J lost 0; bases outside the gene matches: 7. This CDR3 is CASTPGQGISYNSPLHF. The CDR3 coding sequence is TGCGCCAGCACCCCGGGACAGGGAATCTCCTATAATTCACCCCTCCACTTT.

This chain's CDR3 is CASRMGPSTGELFF. In DNA, the CDR3 is TGTGCCAGTAGAATGGGACCGTCCACCGGGGAGCTGTTTTTT. The chain combines TRBV19 with TRBJ2-2; D possibly uses TRBD1 or TRBD2 (5 bases each). CDR3 length equals 14 residues. V lost 6 bases to trimming and J lost 4 bases, with 12 bases between them. Germline loops: CDR1 LNHDA, CDR2 SQIVND (reference sequence).

About this clonotype itself: The conserved closing phenylalanine or tryptophan is absent in this CDR3, likely reflecting a read error. It is unclear where the CDR3 begins or ends on the DNA, so no DNA is shown, and the CDR3 is as TCRdb lists it. J is TRBJ2-7 and V is TRBV2; no check of the table's D call, TRBD2, against the DNA was made. Germline V gene lookup returns CDR1 SNHLY and CDR2 FYNNEI. 8 amino acids form the CDR3, both terminal residues included. CDR3 loop: CASRLLAG.

This clonotype was detected only once. V and J are TRBV9 and TRBJ1-3; D may be TRBD1 (5 bases). This CDR3 is 13 amino acids long. From germline, CDR1 is SGDLS and CDR2 YYNGEE. Trimming stripped 3 bases from V and 4 bases from J, with 8 bases between. The CDR3 nucleotides read TGTGCCAGCAGCGCAGGGCCCGGAAACACCATATATTTT. Translated, it gives CASSAGPGNTIYF.

The chain employs TRBV5-1 and TRBJ2-2, with D hard to call. CDR3 length: 16 amino acids. Germline lookup yields CDR1 SGHRS and CDR2 YFSETQ. V shed 0 bases and J shed 1 base, with 10 bases lying between them. This CDR3 is CASSLVLGGNTGELFF. As DNA, the CDR3 is TGCGCCAGCAGCTTGGTACTTGGCGGGAACACCGGGGAGCTGTTTTTT.

The CDR3 loop reads CASSPTRQIHGYTF. The CDR3 DNA follows: TGTGCCAGCAGCCCAACCAGACAGATCCATGGCTACACCTTC. This chain connects TRBV5-4 to TRBJ1-2; perhaps TRBD1 as D (5 bases). V lost 4 bases and J 6 bases, leaving 16 bases between the germline ends. The CDR3 covers 14 residues. From germline, CDR1 is SGHNT and CDR2 YYREEE (reference sequence).

The chain has TRBV2 and TRBJ2-5, with D hard to call. The CDR3 sequence is 13 residues long. V was pared by 3 bases and J by 2 bases, with 7 bases between. Germline V lookup: CDR1 SNHLY, CDR2 FYNNEI. The CDR3 loop reads CASSDSLQETQYF. Here the CDR3 DNA reads TGTGCCAGCAGTGACTCCTTACAAGAGACCCAGTACTTC. The full variable domain, in which reference TRBV2 and TRBJ2-5 provide the parts outside the CDR3, is EPEVTQTPSHQVTQMGQEVILRCVPISNHLYFYWYRQILGQKVEFLVSFYNNEISEKSEIFDDQFSVERPDGSNFTLKIRSTKLEDSAMYFCASSDSLQETQYFGPGTRLLVL.

The chain employs TRBV19 and TRBJ1-1; D not resolved. Germline V CDR1 and CDR2: LNHDA, SQIVND (reference sequence). Trimming cost V 7 bases and J 3 bases, with 21 bases left between them. This CDR3 contains 16 residues. CDR3 nucleotides: TGTGCCAGTAAAGGGCCCGAGTTGGGCCAAGACACTGAAGCTTTCTTT. Its translation is CASKGPELGQDTEAFF.

This clonotype was seen repeatedly, ten times or more. This chain joins TRBV25-1 and TRBJ1-2, with 7 bases identical to TRBD1. V lost 7 bases and J lost 4; bases outside the gene matches: 3. This CDR3 comprises 12 residues. CDR1 and CDR2 (germline): MGHDK, SYGVNS. Here the CDR3 reads CASKRDSYGYTF. For the CDR3, the DNA is TGTGCCAGCAAACGGGACAGCTATGGCTACACCTTC.

V is TRBV20-1 and J is TRBJ1-1, with TRBD1 matching over 7 bases. After removal of 5 bases from V and 1 base from J, the junction contained 4 bases not matched to a gene. Germline CDR1 is DFQATT and CDR2 is SNEGSKA (reference sequence). The CDR3 sequence is 13 residues long. CDR3 sequence (DNA): TGCAGTGCTGCCCGGGACAGGAACACTGAAGCTTTCTTT. Its translation: CSAARDRNTEAFF.

On this clonotype itself: At one boundary the junction diverges from the germline segment, which might be a read error. This sequence joins TRBV10-3 and TRBJ2-7; 8 bases agree with TRBD1. The V gene's germline CDR1 is ENHRY and CDR2 SYGVKD. There are 14 residues in the CDR3. The CDR3 spells CASSALWTGYEQYF. For the CDR3, the DNA is TGTGCCAGCAGTGCCCTGTGGACAGGGTACGAGCAGTACTTC.

This clonotype came up many times. The V and J genes are TRBV29-1 and TRBJ2-5; TRBD2 matches 7 bases. This CDR3 is built from 12 residues. The germline gives CDR1 SQVTM, CDR2 ANQGSEA. With V trimmed by 4 bases and J by 5 bases, 4 bases remained unmatched. The CDR3 DNA follows: TGCAGCGTTGCGAGCGGGGATGAGACCCAGTACTTC. Its translation: CSVASGDETQYF.

This clonotype was counted only a few times. J is TRBJ1-1 and V is TRBV2; no firm D call. In germline, CDR1 is SNHLY, CDR2 FYNNEI. V lost 9 bases and J lost 4, with 21 bases in between. The CDR3 extends over 15 amino acids. Here the CDR3 DNA reads TGTGCCAGTCTTGGACTAGGGTCGGAGAGCACTGAAGCTTTCTTT. Translating it yields CASLGLGSESTEAFF.